Listed below are T cell receptor beta chains from one sample, sequenced in a study of kidney transplant recipient with SARS-CoV-2 infection. TCRdb re-derived calls from the reads in MiXCR, one entry per CDR3 protein. The sample lists about 250,000 distinct CDR3 sequences, more than 25% occurring once. The specimen was a blood sample, collected at baseline and between days 110 and 120 from a kidney transplant recipient. These receptors all stem from a young adult male patient who had COVID-19 and was a kidney transplant recipient. A subset of T cells may come from the graft donor. Each CDR3 is given with its conserved first and last residue. D genes are given only for firm matches. A clone size is listed for some rows: how often the clone was seen (once, few, many), or a class if it is expanded.

size	length	V	J	D	DNA	CDR3
few	15	TRBV2	TRBJ2-5	TRBD2	TGTGCCCTACTGTTGGTTACGGGACTAGCACCCTTTCAGTACTTC	CALLLVTGLAPFQYF
once	15	TRBV7-2	TRBJ1-1	TRBD1	TGTGCCAGCAGCATCACGGGACAGGGGGGCACTGACGCTTTCTTT	CASSITGQGGTDAFF
.	17	TRBV21-1	TRBJ2-3	.	TGTGCCAGCAGCCTGGTCATAGCTACAGTCATGCAAGTTACGCAGTATTTT	CASSLVIATVMQVTQYF
many	19	TRBV6-2/TRBV6-3	TRBJ2-2	TRBD2	TGTGCCAGCAGTTACGTGGTAGCGGGAGAGATAGCGAACACCGGGGAGCTGTTTTTT	CASSYVVAGEIANTGELFF
many	17	TRBV10-1	TRBJ1-2	.	TGCGCCAGCAGTACAAAAAAAAGATCGCGAAAGACCTATGGCTACACCTTC	CASSTKKRSRKTYGYTF
many	15	TRBV12-3/TRBV12-4	TRBJ1-5	.	TGTGCCAGCAGTTTAGCAGCCGACAGCAATCAGCCCCAGCATTTT	CASSLAADSNQPQHF
many	17	TRBV11-3	TRBJ1-2	.	TGTGCCAGCAGCTCCTCGGTCGATCTCGGAAAGACCTATGGCTACACCTTC	CASSSSVDLGKTYGYTF
many	16	TRBV5-8	TRBJ1-2	.	TGTGCCAGCTATGGTGGTCATCCACGAAAGACCTATGGCTACACCTTC	CASYGGHPRKTYGYTF
.	12	TRBV19	TRBJ2-1	TRBD1	TGTGCCAGTAGTACAGGGGGCTATGAGCAGTTCTTC	CASSTGGYEQFF
.	16	TRBV5-1	TRBJ1-2	.	TGCGCCAGCCCACGTATATCGGTTCGAGAGACCTATGGCTACACCTTC	CASPRISVRETYGYTF
many	14	TRBV3-1	TRBJ1-3	TRBD1	TGTGCCAGCAGCCAAGGGACAGGAGGGAACACCATATATTTT	CASSQGTGGNTIYF
.	14	TRBV5-1	TRBJ2-7	TRBD1	TGCGCCAGCAGCTTGGGACAGGGGGGGCACGAGCAGTACTTC	CASSLGQGGHEQYF
.	14	TRBV10-1	TRBJ2-1	.	TGCGCCAGCAGCGTGGGGACCCGAAACAATGAGCAGTTCTTC	CASSVGTRNNEQFF
many	13	TRBV9	TRBJ1-2	.	TGTGCCAGCAGTAGGGGAGGGGCGTATGGCTACACCTTC	CASSRGGAYGYTF
many	16	TRBV7-9	TRBJ1-2	.	TGTGCCAGCAGCTTAGGGTCCGGGACGGCTAACTATGGCTACACCTTC	CASSLGSGTANYGYTF
many	17	TRBV11-3	TRBJ1-2	.	TGTGCCAGCAGCCGACAAGACGATCTCGGAAAGACCTATGGCTACACCTTC	CASSRQDDLGKTYGYTF
many	15	TRBV10-3	TRBJ2-7	.	TGTGCCATCAGTGAGCCGATGGGAATATCCTACGAGCAGTACTTC	CAISEPMGISYEQYF
many	14	TRBV2	TRBJ2-2	.	TGTGCCAGCAAAAGTGGGCGGGTAACCGGGGAGCTGTTTTTT	CASKSGRVTGELFF
.	17	TRBV8-2	TRBJ2-6	.	TGTAGCAGAACACCGAGGATAACACAAAGTCGGGCCAACGTCCTGACTTTC	CSRTPRITQSRANVLTF
many	17	TRBV3-1	TRBJ1-2	.	TGTGCCAGCAGCTGGGAGATCACCCTTCGAAAGACCTATGGCTACACCTTC	CASSWEITLRKTYGYTF
many	15	TRBV5-1	TRBJ2-2	TRBD2	TGCGCCAGCAGCAACCGGACTAGCGTCACCGGGGAGCTGTTTTTT	CASSNRTSVTGELFF
.	15	TRBV9	TRBJ2-5	.	TGTGCCAGCAGCGTAGCCGGGGGGCTCCAAGAGACCCAGTACTTC	CASSVAGGLQETQYF
.	15	TRBV20-1	TRBJ2-7	.	TGCAGCGCTAGAGACAGGACCCCCCCGTTCGAGGAGCAGTACTTC	CSARDRTPPFEEQYF
few	15	TRBV5-1	TRBJ2-1	TRBD1	TGCGCCAGCAGCTCCCGGGACAGGTCCTACAATGAGCAGTTCTTC	CASSSRDRSYNEQFF
many	12	TRBV20-1	TRBJ1-1	.	TGCAGTGCTGGGACGCGCCGAACTGAAGCTTTCTTT	CSAGTRRTEAFF
few	17	TRBV7-9	TRBJ1-2	.	TGTGCCAGCAGCCCGTGGCGATACCATGGAAAGACCTATGGCTACACCTTC	CASSPWRYHGKTYGYTF
many	14	TRBV6-6	TRBJ1-1	TRBD1	TGTGCCAGCAGTTACTCGAGAGGGACAGCTGAAGCTTTCTTT	CASSYSRGTAEAFF
many	15	TRBV2	TRBJ1-4	.	TGTGCCAGCAGGGGCACTACCCAGAGTAGGGAAAAACTGTTTTTT	CASRGTTQSREKLFF
many	17	TRBV7-1	TRBJ1-2	.	TGTGCCAGCAGCACGCTGATTCACGAGGGAAAGACCTATGGCTACACCTTC	CASSTLIHEGKTYGYTF
many	16	TRBV6-5	TRBJ2-7	.	TGTGCCAGCAGTGGTTTTACTACCAAGGACGCCTACGAGCAGTACTTC	CASSGFTTKDAYEQYF
.	16	TRBV14	TRBJ2-1	TRBD2	TGTGCCAGCAGCCGGAGGTGGGCGGGAGTTTGGCCTGAGCAGTTCTTC	CASSRRWAGVWPEQFF
many	12	TRBV29-1	TRBJ2-1	.	TGCAGCGTTGAGGTGAGGTACAATGAGCAGTTCTTC	CSVEVRYNEQFF
.	13	TRBV11-2	TRBJ2-7	.	TGTGCCAGCGGCCCGGGAACAGCCTACGAGCAGTACTTC	CASGPGTAYEQYF
many	15	TRBV3-1	TRBJ2-2	.	TGTGCCAGCAGCTGGGCCACCGTGGGGGCCGGGGAGCTGTTTTTT	CASSWATVGAGELFF
many	16	TRBV12-3/TRBV12-4	TRBJ2-1	TRBD1	TGTGCCAGCAGTCCTCAAACGGGACAGACTTACAATGAGCAGTTCTTC	CASSPQTGQTYNEQFF
many	16	TRBV3-1	TRBJ1-4	.	TGTGCCAGCAGCCAAGCCGCAGGACAATCCTACGAAAAACTGTTTTTT	CASSQAAGQSYEKLFF
many	18	TRBV3-1	TRBJ2-2	.	TGTGCCAGCAGCGTATGTTGTCCCATTTCAGGCTTGACCGGGGAGCTGTTTTTT	CASSVCCPISGLTGELFF
.	14	TRBV6-5	TRBJ2-1	.	TGTGCCAGCAGTCCCTGGGACGCCTTTCGGGAGCAGTTCTTC	CASSPWDAFREQFF
many	13	TRBV28	TRBJ2-7	.	TGTGCCAGCATACGGTCAGGGTCCTACGAGCAGTACTTC	CASIRSGSYEQYF